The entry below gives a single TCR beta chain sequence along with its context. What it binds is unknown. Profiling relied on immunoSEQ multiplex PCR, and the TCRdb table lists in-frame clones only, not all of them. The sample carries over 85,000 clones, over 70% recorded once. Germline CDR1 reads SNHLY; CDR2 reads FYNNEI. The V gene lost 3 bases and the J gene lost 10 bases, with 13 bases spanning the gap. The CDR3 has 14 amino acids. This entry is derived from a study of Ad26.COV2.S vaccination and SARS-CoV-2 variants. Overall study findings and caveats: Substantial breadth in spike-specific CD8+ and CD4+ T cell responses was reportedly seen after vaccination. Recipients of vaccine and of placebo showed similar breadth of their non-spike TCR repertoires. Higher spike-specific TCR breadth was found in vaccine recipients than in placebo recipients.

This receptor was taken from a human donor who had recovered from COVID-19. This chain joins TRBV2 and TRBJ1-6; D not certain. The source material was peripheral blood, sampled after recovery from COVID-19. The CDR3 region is CASSDGRGVSPLHF. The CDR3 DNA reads TGTGCCAGCAGTGACGGCCGGGGAGTCTCACCCCTCCACTTT.